Below, 20 T cell receptor beta chains from the same sample are listed, as sequenced in a study of blood T cell repertoires in COVID-19. Here immunoSEQ multiplex PCR was the method, and the copy in TCRdb shows in-frame clones only, minus some. This sample carries approximately 150,000 clones, approximately 90% of them seen once, and the ten largest clones take 5%. Material: peripheral blood. These receptors all stem from a human donor in a cohort sampled during active COVID-19.

The chain links TRBV7-9 to TRBJ2-1; D may be TRBD2 (5 bases). CDR3 length equals 14 residues. Germline assignment: CDR1 SEHNR and CDR2 FQNEAQ (reference sequence). Trimming cost V 5 bases and J 4 bases, with 12 bases left between them. This CDR3 reads CASSPGIRYNEQFF. Written as DNA, the CDR3 is TGTGCCAGCAGCCCCGGGATCCGATACAATGAGCAGTTCTTC.

In its sample, this clone was seen once. This chain joins TRBV28 and TRBJ2-3; 12 bases match TRBD1. The V gene end was trimmed by 5 bases and the J gene end by 2 bases; junction bases not matched to a gene: 5. Germline V gene data show CDR1 as MDHEN and CDR2 as SYDVKM. There are 16 residues in the CDR3. The CDR3 DNA reads TGTGCCAGCAGTCTCCGGGACAGGGGGCTCACAGATACGCAGTATTTT. Protein sequence: CASSLRDRGLTDTQYF.

CDR3 bases: TGTGCCAGCAGCCAGTTGGGGGGGAGGTCCACAGATACGCAGTATTTT. This gives the protein CASSQLGGRSTDTQYF. The J gene is TRBJ2-3, the V gene TRBV3-1 (or the pseudogene TRBV3-2), with TRBD2 matching over 7 bases. The CDR3 extends over 16 amino acids. From germline, CDR1 is LGHDT and CDR2 YNNKEL (reference sequence). J lost 2 bases, V lost 3 bases, and 8 bases had no gene match.

V and J are TRBV24-1 and TRBJ2-5; TRBD2 agrees at 7 bases. The CDR3 extends over 13 amino acids. V was clipped by 7 bases and J by 4 bases; unmatched bases: 5. Germline V gene data show CDR1 as KGHDR and CDR2 as SFDVKD. For the CDR3, the DNA is TGTGCCACCAGCTTAACGGGGGGAGAGACCCAGTACTTC. Its protein product is CATSLTGGETQYF.

The chain joins TRBV15 to TRBJ1-4, with D hard to call. The CDR3 is 15 residues long. Germline V CDR1 and CDR2: LNHNV, YYDKDF (reference sequence). V lost 3 bases and J 3 bases, leaving 11 bases between the germline ends. CDR3 in amino acids: CATSRDWSPNEKLFF. DNA of the CDR3: TGTGCCACCAGCAGGGACTGGAGTCCTAATGAAAAACTGTTTTTT. The full variable domain, with the rest looked up from reference TRBV15 and TRBJ1-4, is DAMVIQNPRYQVTQFGKPVTLSCSQTLNHNVMYWYQQKSSQAPKLLFHYYDKDFNNEADTPDNFQSRRPNTSFCFLDIRSPGLGDTAMYLCATSRDWSPNEKLFFGSGTQLSVL.

This clone was observed a single time. Here the CDR3 DNA reads TGTGCCTCGCCCTCGACTAGCGGGACCTACAATGAGCAGTTCTTC. Its translation: CASPSTSGTYNEQFF. This chain uses TRBV30 with TRBJ2-1; TRBD2 matches at 11 bases. The germline V gene encodes CDR1 GTSNPN and CDR2 SVGIG (reference sequence). After removal of 7 bases from V and 2 bases from J, the junction contained 7 bases not matched to a gene. This CDR3 region has 15 residues.

V usage is TRBV5-1 and J usage is TRBJ2-7; D may be TRBD1 (6 bases). V was trimmed by 4 bases and J by 6 bases, leaving 17 bases between them. Germline V gene data show CDR1 as SGHRS and CDR2 as YFSETQ. This CDR3 is built from 14 residues. CDR3 protein: CASSLNGGVAEQYF. The CDR3 DNA reads TGCGCCAGCAGCCTCAATGGGGGCGTCGCCGAGCAGTACTTC.

The chain carries TRBV29-1 and TRBJ2-7; 8 positions match TRBD1. Trimming at V came to 4 bases and at J to 4 bases, leaving 6 bases not matched to a gene. The CDR3 loop spans 13 amino acids. The V gene's germline CDR1 is SQVTM and CDR2 ANQGSEA. As DNA, the CDR3 is TGCAGCGTTGGTCAGGGGGCAAGGTACGAGCAGTACTTC. Its translation is CSVGQGARYEQYF.

This chain connects TRBV5-4 to TRBJ1-1, with D hard to call. The CDR3 has 12 amino acids. Looked up from germline, CDR1 is SGHNT and CDR2 is YYREEE (reference sequence). V shed 2 bases and J shed 8 bases, with 10 bases lying between them. The CDR3, as DNA: TGTGCCAGCAGCTTCCCGGGTAGGGAAGCTTTCTTT. It codes for CASSFPGREAFF. Full variable domain (outside the CDR3, taken from reference TRBV5-4 and TRBJ1-1): ETGVTQSPTHLIKTRGQQVTLRCSSQSGHNTVSWYQQALGQGPQFIFQYYREEENGRGNFPPRFSGLQFPNYSSELNVNALELDDSALYLCASSFPGREAFFGQGTRLTVV.

The gene calls are TRBV18 and TRBJ1-2, with D tentatively TRBD1 (6 bases). This CDR3 is 15 amino acids long. The V and J ends lost 5 bases and 8 bases respectively, with 21 bases between them. From germline, CDR1 is KGHSH and CDR2 LQKENI. The CDR3 DNA is TGTGCCAGCTCATCAACATACGGACAGCTAGGGGGCTACACCTTC. Translating gives CASSSTYGQLGGYTF.

The V and J genes are TRBV19 and TRBJ1-1; TRBD1 matches at 11 bases. The V segment lost 5 bases and the J segment 5 bases; nucleotides outside the gene matches: 7. Germline V gives CDR1 LNHDA, CDR2 SQIVND (reference sequence). There are 15 residues in the CDR3. This chain's CDR3 is CASSVSGQGATEAFF. The CDR3 region has the DNA TGTGCCAGTAGTGTTTCCGGACAGGGGGCGACTGAAGCTTTCTTT.

This clone was seen once. This chain connects TRBV27 to TRBJ2-3; 8 nucleotides match TRBD2. After removal of 5 bases from V and 0 bases from J, the junction contained 16 bases not matched to a gene. The CDR3 spans 19 residues. CDR1 and CDR2 (germline): MNHEY, SMNVEV (reference sequence). The CDR3 here is CASSTFSPAGDLSTDTQYF. The CDR3 DNA reads TGTGCCAGCAGTACGTTCAGCCCAGCGGGGGACCTTAGCACAGATACGCAGTATTTT.

This chain links TRBV7-2 with TRBJ2-1; 10 bases map to TRBD2. With V trimmed by 5 bases and J by 6 bases, 4 bases remained unmatched. The CDR3 has 14 amino acids. CDR1 is SGHTA, CDR2 FQGNSA, per germline. DNA of the CDR3: TGTGCCAGCAGCCCCGGGACTAGCGCCAATGAGCAGTTCTTC. Its translation: CASSPGTSANEQFF.

The V and J genes are TRBV4-3 and TRBJ1-2; 7 nucleotides align to TRBD1. Germline V gives CDR1 LGHNA, CDR2 YSLEER. V was clipped by 6 bases and J by 1 base; unmatched bases: 8. This CDR3 contains 15 residues. In nucleotides, the CDR3 is TGCGCCAGCAGGCCTGATGGGACAGATAACTATGGCTACACCTTC. This sequence encodes CASRPDGTDNYGYTF.

V gene TRBV7-8 combines with J gene TRBJ2-7; 8 bases align to TRBD2. V lost 1 base, J lost 1 base, and 6 bases stayed unmatched. The CDR3 length is 16 residues. Germline values: CDR1 SGHVS, CDR2 FQNEAQ. The CDR3 nucleotides are TGTGCCAGCAGCTTAGGGGTAGCGGGGAAGTCCTACGAGCAGTACTTC. It translates to CASSLGVAGKSYEQYF. Together with reference TRBV7-8 and TRBJ2-7, the CDR3 gives the full variable domain: GAGVSQSPRYKVAKRGQDVALRCDPISGHVSLFWYQQALGQGPEFLTYFQNEAQLDKSGLPSDRFFAERPEGSVSTLKIQRTQQEDSAVYLCASSLGVAGKSYEQYFGPGTRLTVT.

The chain combines TRBV5-1 with TRBJ1-5; 7 nucleotides agree with TRBD1. This CDR3 region has 15 residues. Trimming removed 8 bases from V and 3 bases from J; junction bases left unmatched: 11. CDR1 and CDR2 from the germline V gene are SGHRS and YFSETQ. In DNA form, the CDR3 reads TGCGCCAGTACTCCTGGGACAGATTCCAATCAGCCCCAGCATTTT. Its translation is CASTPGTDSNQPQHF.

CDR3 loop: CAWSVQGGRGEKLFF. In DNA form, the CDR3 reads TGTGCCTGGAGTGTACAGGGAGGGCGAGGGGAAAAACTGTTTTTT. The chain has TRBV30 and TRBJ1-4, with a weak D call TRBD1 (6 bases). V lost 0 bases and J 8 bases, leaving 16 bases between the germline ends. The CDR3 runs to 15 residues. In germline, CDR1 is GTSNPN, CDR2 SVGIG (reference sequence).

In its sample, this clone was seen once. The V call is TRBV6-5, the J call TRBJ1-1, with D unclear. Trimming removed 5 bases from V and 8 bases from J, with 12 bases in between. CDR1 is MNHEY, CDR2 SVGAGI, per germline. The CDR3 totals 12 residues. The CDR3 DNA is TGTGCCAGCAGTCTGACCGGGATCGAAGCTTTCTTT. Amino acids: CASSLTGIEAFF.

CDR3 sequence: CAIRSPVRHGYGYTF. In DNA form, the CDR3 reads TGTGCCATCAGATCCCCCGTCAGGCATGGCTATGGCTACACCTTC. The V gene is TRBV10-3, the J gene TRBJ1-2; D remains ambiguous. With 6 bases removed from V and 4 bases from J, the gap between germline ends came to 18 bases. The CDR3 runs 15 residues. Looked up from germline, CDR1 is ENHRY and CDR2 is SYGVKD.

This sequence joins TRBV9 and TRBJ1-1; TRBD1 agrees at 7 bases. V was pared by 3 bases and J by 2 bases, with 7 bases of the junction left unmatched. Per germline, CDR1 SGDLS and CDR2 YYNGEE. The CDR3 spans 15 residues. The CDR3 loop is CASSGGDRPNTEAFF. In DNA form, the CDR3 reads TGTGCCAGCAGCGGGGGGGACAGACCCAACACTGAAGCTTTCTTT.